The rows below give T cell receptor beta chains drawn from one sample of a study of identical twins' blood T cells. TCRdb reanalysed the 5' RACE reads using MiXCR and keeps one entry per CDR3 protein. The sample includes roughly 340,000 distinct CDR3 sequences, 28% of them seen just once. Sequenced: PBMCs. The receptors were gathered from a woman aged 18-49 years in good health. CDR3s include the opening cysteine and the closing phenylalanine or tryptophan. Each record gives: J gene, V gene, clone size, D gene, CDR3 protein, CDR3 DNA. D genes are given only for firm matches. Rows may omit the clone size; those that give it use once, few, many or a size class.

j_gene: TRBJ2-3; v_gene: TRBV6-5; abundance: few; d_gene: -; CDR3aa: CASSYTLALLENTQYF; CDR3nt: TGTGCCAGCAGTTACACGCTAGCGTTACTCGAAAATACGCAGTATTTT
j_gene: TRBJ2-1; v_gene: TRBV2; abundance: -; d_gene: -; CDR3aa: CASGGRTVDEQFF; CDR3nt: TGTGCCAGCGGTGGCCGTACGGTCGATGAGCAGTTCTTC
j_gene: TRBJ1-1; v_gene: TRBV20-1; abundance: -; d_gene: -; CDR3aa: CSASASFNTEAFF; CDR3nt: TGCAGTGCTAGCGCTTCCTTTAACACTGAAGCTTTCTTT
j_gene: TRBJ1-1; v_gene: TRBV5-6; abundance: few; d_gene: TRBD1; CDR3aa: CASSGHRGPSTEAFF; CDR3nt: TGTGCCAGCAGCGGCCACAGGGGCCCCTCGACTGAAGCTTTCTTT
j_gene: TRBJ1-1; v_gene: TRBV21-1; abundance: few; d_gene: -; CDR3aa: CASSLPPQGPAFF; CDR3nt: TGTGCCAGCAGCCTCCCCCCCCAAGGGCCCGCTTTCTTT
j_gene: TRBJ2-7; v_gene: TRBV2; abundance: many; d_gene: TRBD1; CDR3aa: CASSYDRGLSYEQYF; CDR3nt: TGTGCCAGCAGTTATGACAGGGGCCTCTCCTACGAGCAGTACTTC
j_gene: TRBJ2-2; v_gene: TRBV14; abundance: many; d_gene: -; CDR3aa: CASSQGPGELFF; CDR3nt: TGTGCCAGCAGCCAAGGACCCGGGGAGCTGTTTTTT
j_gene: TRBJ2-5; v_gene: TRBV20-1; abundance: -; d_gene: -; CDR3aa: CSAWTPGEETQYF; CDR3nt: TGCAGTGCTTGGACCCCCGGGGAGGAGACCCAGTACTTC
j_gene: TRBJ2-5; v_gene: TRBV9; abundance: -; d_gene: TRBD1; CDR3aa: CASSVGQGALYETQYF; CDR3nt: TGTGCCAGCAGCGTAGGACAGGGGGCGCTTTATGAGACCCAGTACTTC
j_gene: TRBJ2-5; v_gene: TRBV29-1; abundance: -; d_gene: TRBD2; CDR3aa: CSVLAGGETQYF; CDR3nt: TGCAGCGTACTAGCGGGTGGCGAGACCCAGTACTTC
j_gene: TRBJ2-5; v_gene: TRBV29-1; abundance: -; d_gene: -; CDR3aa: CSVERGAETQYF; CDR3nt: TGCAGCGTTGAAAGAGGGGCGGAGACCCAGTACTTC
j_gene: TRBJ2-2; v_gene: TRBV29-1; abundance: many; d_gene: TRBD1; CDR3aa: CSVQQGINTGELFF; CDR3nt: TGCAGCGTCCAACAGGGGATTAACACCGGGGAGCTGTTTTTT
j_gene: TRBJ1-1; v_gene: TRBV5-1; abundance: -; d_gene: -; CDR3aa: CASSLSTGNTEAFF; CDR3nt: TGCGCCAGCAGCTTATCGACGGGGAACACTGAAGCTTTCTTT
j_gene: TRBJ1-1; v_gene: TRBV7-9; abundance: many; d_gene: -; CDR3aa: CASTTNTEAFF; CDR3nt: TGTGCCAGCACCACAAACACTGAAGCTTTCTTT
j_gene: TRBJ2-1; v_gene: TRBV9; abundance: few; d_gene: -; CDR3aa: CASSVHPSGTGSEQFF; CDR3nt: TGTGCCAGCAGCGTACATCCTAGCGGGACAGGTAGTGAGCAGTTCTTC
j_gene: TRBJ2-3; v_gene: TRBV4-2; abundance: many; d_gene: TRBD2; CDR3aa: CASSQGTSGGPDTQYF; CDR3nt: TGTGCCAGCAGCCAAGGGACTAGCGGGGGGCCAGATACGCAGTATTTT
j_gene: TRBJ1-1; v_gene: TRBV7-6; abundance: -; d_gene: TRBD1; CDR3aa: CASSFLYRGMNTEAFF; CDR3nt: TGTGCCAGCAGCTTCCTATACAGGGGAATGAACACTGAAGCTTTCTTT
j_gene: TRBJ1-1; v_gene: TRBV29-1; abundance: many; d_gene: -; CDR3aa: CSVDGADTEAFF; CDR3nt: TGCAGCGTTGACGGAGCGGACACTGAAGCTTTCTTT
j_gene: TRBJ1-1; v_gene: TRBV6-6; abundance: -; d_gene: TRBD1; CDR3aa: CASRGQGKVVEAFF; CDR3nt: TGTGCCAGCAGAGGACAGGGTAAGGTCGTTGAAGCTTTCTTT
j_gene: TRBJ1-1; v_gene: TRBV6-5; abundance: -; d_gene: TRBD1; CDR3aa: CASNPGGNTEAFF; CDR3nt: TGTGCCAGCAATCCAGGGGGTAACACTGAAGCTTTCTTT
j_gene: TRBJ1-1; v_gene: TRBV13; abundance: many; d_gene: -; CDR3aa: CASSLGRAVREAFF; CDR3nt: TGTGCCAGCAGCTTAGGTCGGGCGGTGAGGGAAGCTTTCTTT
j_gene: TRBJ1-2; v_gene: TRBV5-1; abundance: many; d_gene: TRBD1; CDR3aa: CASSLDRDYGYTF; CDR3nt: TGTGCCAGCAGTCTCGACAGGGATTATGGCTACACCTTC
j_gene: TRBJ1-5; v_gene: TRBV19; abundance: -; d_gene: -; CDR3aa: CASNRGWGEGSNQPQHF; CDR3nt: TGTGCCAGTAATAGGGGTTGGGGGGAGGGTAGCAATCAGCCCCAGCATTTT
j_gene: TRBJ1-1; v_gene: TRBV7-9; abundance: -; d_gene: -; CDR3aa: CASSRIEAFF; CDR3nt: TGTGCCAGCAGCCGTATTGAAGCTTTCTTT
j_gene: TRBJ1-5; v_gene: TRBV20-1; abundance: -; d_gene: -; CDR3aa: CIARTSNQPQHF; CDR3nt: TGCATTGCTAGAACGTCTAATCAGCCCCAGCATTTT
j_gene: TRBJ1-4; v_gene: TRBV9; abundance: -; d_gene: -; CDR3aa: CASSGGPAEKLFF; CDR3nt: TGTGCCAGCAGTGGGGGGCCGGCGGAAAAACTGTTTTTT
j_gene: TRBJ2-3; v_gene: TRBV3-1; abundance: few; d_gene: TRBD2; CDR3aa: CASSRLSGRIPDTQYF; CDR3nt: TGTGCCAGCAGCCGACTTAGCGGGAGAATACCAGATACGCAGTATTTT
j_gene: TRBJ1-6; v_gene: TRBV10-3; abundance: many; d_gene: -; CDR3aa: CAISEEAVANSPLHF; CDR3nt: TGTGCCATCAGTGAGGAGGCCGTTGCTAATTCACCCCTCCACTTT
j_gene: TRBJ1-1; v_gene: TRBV6-5; abundance: few; d_gene: -; CDR3aa: CASRRGTMNTEAFF; CDR3nt: TGTGCCAGCAGGAGGGGGACCATGAACACTGAAGCTTTCTTT
j_gene: TRBJ1-1; v_gene: TRBV12-5; abundance: -; d_gene: TRBD1; CDR3aa: CASGLGTGNTEAFF; CDR3nt: TGTGCTAGTGGTTTGGGGACAGGGAATACTGAAGCTTTCTTT
j_gene: TRBJ1-1; v_gene: TRBV6-2/TRBV6-3; abundance: -; d_gene: -; CDR3aa: CASSYSMGRTEAFF; CDR3nt: TGTGCCAGCAGTTACTCGATGGGGCGGACTGAAGCTTTCTTT
j_gene: TRBJ1-1; v_gene: TRBV6-9; abundance: -; d_gene: -; CDR3aa: CASSNEETGSNTEAFF; CDR3nt: TGTGCCAGCAGCAATGAAGAGACCGGTTCGAACACTGAAGCTTTCTTT
j_gene: TRBJ2-3; v_gene: TRBV29-1; abundance: many; d_gene: -; CDR3aa: CSLRGGTSDTQYF; CDR3nt: TGCAGCCTCAGAGGCGGAACTTCAGATACGCAGTATTTT
j_gene: TRBJ1-1; v_gene: TRBV5-1; abundance: -; d_gene: -; CDR3aa: CASSKDSNTEAFF; CDR3nt: TGCGCCAGCAGCAAGGACAGCAACACTGAAGCTTTCTTT
j_gene: TRBJ2-7; v_gene: TRBV28; abundance: -; d_gene: TRBD2; CDR3aa: CASSSSGSPLGEQYF; CDR3nt: TGTGCCAGCAGTTCTAGCGGGAGTCCCCTCGGCGAGCAGTACTTC
j_gene: TRBJ1-5; v_gene: TRBV6-2/TRBV6-3; abundance: -; d_gene: TRBD1; CDR3aa: CASRDRTGSNQPQHF; CDR3nt: TGTGCCAGCAGGGACCGGACAGGGTCCAATCAGCCCCAGCATTTT
j_gene: TRBJ2-3; v_gene: TRBV20-1; abundance: -; d_gene: TRBD2; CDR3aa: CSATLPTSGTDTQYF; CDR3nt: TGCAGTGCTACCCTGCCGACTAGCGGCACAGATACGCAGTATTTT
j_gene: TRBJ1-3; v_gene: TRBV10-3; abundance: few; d_gene: TRBD1; CDR3aa: CAITRTGAGNTIYF; CDR3nt: TGTGCCATCACCCGGACAGGGGCTGGAAACACCATATATTTT
j_gene: TRBJ1-1; v_gene: TRBV27; abundance: -; d_gene: -; CDR3aa: CASSLGGAGTEAFF; CDR3nt: TGTGCCAGCAGTTTAGGAGGGGCGGGTACTGAAGCTTTCTTT
j_gene: TRBJ1-2; v_gene: TRBV27; abundance: few; d_gene: TRBD1; CDR3aa: CASSFSWTGNYGYTF; CDR3nt: TGTGCCAGCAGTTTCTCTTGGACAGGGAACTATGGCTACACCTTC
j_gene: TRBJ1-2; v_gene: TRBV5-6; abundance: few; d_gene: TRBD1; CDR3aa: CASSFRDRRSYGYTF; CDR3nt: TGTGCCAGCAGCTTCCGGGACAGGCGTAGCTATGGCTACACCTTC
j_gene: TRBJ1-1; v_gene: TRBV5-1; abundance: -; d_gene: TRBD1; CDR3aa: CASSWGPQGTNTEAFF; CDR3nt: TGCGCCAGCAGCTGGGGGCCACAGGGGACGAACACTGAAGCTTTCTTT
j_gene: TRBJ2-4; v_gene: TRBV18; abundance: -; d_gene: -; CDR3aa: CASSPPDRAGKKYF; CDR3nt: TGTGCCAGCTCACCACCAGACAGGGCGGGGAAAAAGTACTTC
j_gene: TRBJ1-1; v_gene: TRBV9; abundance: many; d_gene: -; CDR3aa: CASSRDRRSNTEAFF; CDR3nt: TGTGCCAGCAGTAGGGACCGACGCTCGAACACTGAAGCTTTCTTT
j_gene: TRBJ1-2; v_gene: TRBV6-5; abundance: few; d_gene: -; CDR3aa: CATLFSGSPNYGYTF; CDR3nt: TGTGCCACCCTCTTTTCGGGCAGCCCTAACTATGGCTACACCTTC
j_gene: TRBJ1-1; v_gene: TRBV20-1; abundance: -; d_gene: TRBD1; CDR3aa: CSARDNRGNTEAFF; CDR3nt: TGCAGTGCTAGAGATAACAGGGGTAACACTGAAGCTTTCTTT
j_gene: TRBJ2-1; v_gene: TRBV5-1; abundance: few; d_gene: -; CDR3aa: CASSLTGLSSYNEQFF; CDR3nt: TGCGCCAGCAGCTTGACGGGACTTAGCTCCTACAATGAGCAGTTCTTC
j_gene: TRBJ2-7; v_gene: TRBV7-6; abundance: few; d_gene: -; CDR3aa: CASSLATESTYEQYF; CDR3nt: TGTGCCAGCAGCTTAGCGACCGAGAGCACCTACGAGCAGTACTTC
j_gene: TRBJ2-1; v_gene: TRBV19; abundance: -; d_gene: TRBD2; CDR3aa: CASSSLPTSGTYNEQFF; CDR3nt: TGTGCCAGTAGTTCCCTGCCTACTAGCGGGACCTACAATGAGCAGTTCTTC
j_gene: TRBJ2-5; v_gene: TRBV29-1; abundance: -; d_gene: -; CDR3aa: CSVSMGDRETQYF; CDR3nt: TGCAGCGTCTCAATGGGAGACAGGGAGACCCAGTACTTC
j_gene: TRBJ2-1; v_gene: TRBV6-2/TRBV6-3; abundance: -; d_gene: TRBD2; CDR3aa: CASSYSRGDSSNEQFF; CDR3nt: TGTGCCAGCAGTTACTCGCGGGGGGACTCTTCCAATGAGCAGTTCTTC
j_gene: TRBJ1-3; v_gene: TRBV29-1; abundance: many; d_gene: TRBD1; CDR3aa: CSGTGGSGNTIYF; CDR3nt: TGCAGCGGCACAGGGGGCTCTGGAAACACCATATATTTT
j_gene: TRBJ1-5; v_gene: TRBV2; abundance: -; d_gene: TRBD1; CDR3aa: CASSVGQGVRSNQPQHF; CDR3nt: TGTGCCAGCAGTGTAGGGCAGGGGGTGCGGAGCAATCAGCCCCAGCATTTT